These 31 T cell receptor beta chains share one sample of origin, sequenced in a study of glioma-infiltrating T cells. Amplification of TCR alpha and beta CDR3 regions from RNA used iRepertoire nested multiplex PCR. Using its own MiXCR run on the multiplex PCR reads, TCRdb lists one record per CDR3 protein. Among under 200,000 distinct CDR3 sequences listed, 32% were seen once. The sequenced sample consisted of glioma tissue, nonneoplastic brain tissue, or PBMCs (not recorded which). These receptor sequences come from a human donor with low-grade glioma or glioblastoma, undergoing nonglioma brain surgery, or in good health (not recorded which).

The chain is built from TRBV18 and TRBJ2-1; 9 bases line up with TRBD1. J lost 9 bases, V lost 5 bases, and 14 bases had no gene match. This CDR3 region has 16 residues. The V gene's germline CDR1 is KGHSH and CDR2 LQKENI. The CDR3 loop reads CASSSRGQGSFSEQFF. As DNA, the CDR3 is TGTGCCAGCTCATCAAGGGGACAGGGTTCTTTCAGTGAGCAGTTCTTC.

Concerning this clonotype: This may be a read error, as it is one base from a much larger clone. The chain uses TRBV5-4 and TRBJ1-1; 8 bases are a match to TRBD1. Unmatched junction bases numbered 13, after V lost 2 bases and J lost 1 base. Germline loops: CDR1 SGHNT, CDR2 YYREEE (reference sequence). The CDR3 has 18 amino acids. CDR3 loop: CASSLRSPGGPWNTEAFF. The CDR3 region has the DNA TGTGCCAGCAGCTTAAGGTCTCCAGGGGGCCCATGGAACACTGAAGCTTTCTTT.

This clonotype has a count of ten or more. This chain joins TRBV3-1 and TRBJ1-1, with 8 bases that match TRBD1. Germline loops: CDR1 LGHDT, CDR2 YNNKEL (reference sequence). This CDR3 has 14 residues. The junction had 6 bases not matched to a gene; V was cut back by 5 bases and J by 4 bases. The CDR3 loop reads CASSYQGAGTEAFF. The CDR3 nucleotides are TGTGCCAGCAGCTACCAGGGGGCGGGCACTGAAGCTTTCTTT.

This clonotype has just one count. Given the absence of the conserved phenylalanine or tryptophan at the CDR3 end, a read error is likely. The rearrangement joins TRBV12-3 or TRBV12-4 to TRBJ2-7; D gene unclear. Trimming shortened V by 5 bases and J by 4 bases, and 6 bases separated the two germline ends. The CDR3 length is 11 residues. The CDR3 DNA is TGTGCCAGCAGTGACGGGTACGAGCAGTACCTC. It is translated as CASSDGYEQYL.

At least ten counts were recorded for this clonotype. The V call is TRBV20-1, the J call TRBJ2-5, with D perhaps TRBD2 (6 bases). Trimming took 1 base from V and 3 from J, leaving 15 bases between them. The germline CDR1 and CDR2 sequences are DFQATT and SNEGSKA (reference sequence). CDR3 length equals 15 residues. Written as DNA, the CDR3 is TGCAGTGCTAGAGGTCTAGCGAGAGCAGAAGAGACCCAGTACTTC. It translates to CSARGLARAEETQYF.

At least ten counts were recorded for this clonotype. The gene calls are TRBV27 and TRBJ1-5; D is undetermined. The CDR3 spans 13 residues. Germline-derived CDR1 and CDR2 are MNHEY and SMNVEV (reference sequence). V dropped 6 bases and J dropped 1 base, with 7 bases sitting between them. The CDR3: CASRPMSNQPQHF. Written as DNA, the CDR3 is TGTGCCAGCAGGCCCATGAGCAATCAGCCCCAGCATTTT.

Concerning this clonotype: A much more abundant neighbour one base away suggests this may be a read error. The gene calls are TRBV7-2 and TRBJ2-7; tentative D call: TRBD2 (5 bases). Germline V CDR1 and CDR2: SGHTA, FQGNSA. V dropped 2 bases and J dropped 6 bases, with 14 bases sitting between them. This CDR3 region has 14 residues. The CDR3 DNA reads TGTGCCAGCAGCTTACGAAGCGGCCCCTGCGAGCAGTACTTC. This translates into CASSLRSGPCEQYF.

Remarks on this clonotype: A much larger clone lies one base from this, so it may be a read error. The V call is TRBV6-2 or TRBV6-3, the J call TRBJ1-3, with 11 positions matching TRBD1. From germline, CDR1 is MNHEY and CDR2 SVGEGT. This CDR3 is built from 16 residues. V shed 8 bases and J 4 bases; nucleotides not matched to a gene: 10. The DNA of the CDR3 is TGTGCCAGCCCCCAGTCGAGGGACAGGGGGGGAAACACCATATATTTT. Protein: CASPQSRDRGGNTIYF.

This clonotype was seen at least ten times. The rearrangement uses TRBV12-3 or TRBV12-4 and TRBJ2-7; no clear D. The CDR3 spans 11 residues. Trimming removed 6 bases from V and 7 bases from J, with 10 bases in between. The CDR3 here is CASRSGWEQYF. The DNA of the CDR3 is TGTGCCAGCAGGTCGGGCTGGGAGCAGTACTTC.

A note on this clonotype: Given a much more abundant clone one base away, this may be a read error. Given the absence of the conserved phenylalanine or tryptophan at the CDR3 end, a read error is likely. V usage is TRBV10-3 and J usage is TRBJ2-3, with 13 bases aligning to TRBD2. CDR1 and CDR2 (germline): ENHRY, SYGVKD. The J segment lost 6 bases and the V segment lost 4 bases, leaving 10 bases of the junction unmatched. There are 17 residues in the CDR3. Here the CDR3 reads CAISAFGTSGISDTQYL. Here the CDR3 DNA reads TGTGCCATCAGTGCATTCGGGACTAGCGGGATTTCCGATACGCAGTATCTT.

J is TRBJ2-1 and V is TRBV7-6; D perhaps matches TRBD1 (6 bases). Germline V gene sequence: CDR1 SGHVS, CDR2 FNYEAQ. The V gene lost 2 bases and the J gene lost 0 bases, with 14 bases spanning the gap. This CDR3 is 17 amino acids long. The DNA of the CDR3 is TGTGCCAGCAGCTTACGGGGACAAGATTCCTCCTACAATGAGCAGTTCTTC. Translation gives CASSLRGQDSSYNEQFF.

The J gene is TRBJ2-7, the V gene TRBV4-1; D uncertain. The germline V and J ends were trimmed by 4 bases and 7 bases, with 11 bases remaining between them. CDR3 length equals 12 residues. The germline CDR1 and CDR2 sequences are MGHRA and YSYEKL. CDR3 nucleotides: TGCGCCAGCAGCCCCTCGTCAGGAGAGCAGTACTTC. Residues: CASSPSSGEQYF.

The chain is built from TRBV15 and TRBJ2-3; 10 nucleotides match TRBD2. The V segment lost 4 bases and the J segment 7 bases; nucleotides outside the gene matches: 5. The CDR3 has 14 amino acids. Looked up from germline, CDR1 is LNHNV and CDR2 is YYDKDF (reference sequence). The DNA for the CDR3 is TGTGCCACCAGCAAACCTAGCGGGAGTAATACGCAGTATTTT. This gives the protein CATSKPSGSNTQYF.

This clonotype has ten or more counts. The chain uses TRBV6-2 or TRBV6-3 and TRBJ1-5; D gene ambiguous. Germline values: CDR1 MNHEY, CDR2 SVGEGT. There are 15 residues in the CDR3. Trimming cost V 8 bases and J 2 bases, with 16 bases left between them. Here the CDR3 reads CASPEEGLGNQPQHF. The CDR3 nucleotides are TGTGCCAGCCCCGAAGAAGGTTTGGGCAATCAGCCCCAGCATTTT.

Concerning this clonotype itself: This may be a read error, as it is one base from a much larger clone. The V call is TRBV29-1, the J call TRBJ2-7; D is possibly TRBD2 (5 bases). In germline, CDR1 is SQVTM, CDR2 ANQGSEA. CDR3 length: 12 residues. V lost 4 bases and J 3 bases, leaving 10 bases between the germline ends. The DNA of the CDR3 is TGCAGCGTTGCTAGCTCTATCTACGAGCAGTACTTC. Its protein product is CSVASSIYEQYF.

This chain links TRBV12-3 or TRBV12-4 with TRBJ2-5, with 12 bases matching TRBD2. CDR3 length: 16 residues. J was trimmed by 2 bases and V by 2 bases; bases with no gene match: 3. This CDR3 reads CASSLRLAGDQETQYF. CDR3 bases: TGTGCCAGCAGTTTAAGACTAGCGGGAGATCAAGAGACCCAGTACTTC.

Regarding this clonotype: This could be a read error, since a much larger clone is one nucleotide away. The chain uses TRBV12-3 or TRBV12-4 and TRBJ2-1, with D maybe TRBD1 (6 bases). The CDR3 runs to 13 residues. Trimming cost V 8 bases and J 10 bases, with 18 bases left between them. CDR3 sequence: CASRTTGNYEQFF. The CDR3 nucleotides are TGTGCCAGCCGTACGACAGGAAACTACGAGCAGTTCTTC.

This clonotype was picked up many times. DNA for the CDR3: TGCGCCAGCAGCCAAGGGCGCGGGGAAGACGGCTACACCTTC. Protein sequence: CASSQGRGEDGYTF. The chain has TRBV4-1 and TRBJ1-2; D is unclear. The CDR3 runs 14 residues. The ends were cut back, 1 base at V and 8 bases at J, with 14 bases in the middle. The germline V gene encodes CDR1 MGHRA and CDR2 YSYEKL.

This clonotype was counted many times. The V gene is TRBV19, the J gene TRBJ2-7; D not resolved. Germline CDR1 reads LNHDA; CDR2 reads SQIVND (reference sequence). Trimming shortened V by 0 bases and J by 5 bases, and 14 bases separated the two germline ends. The CDR3 covers 15 residues. In nucleotides, the CDR3 is TGTGCCAGTAGTATAGACGGCAGAGCAACAGACGAGCAGTACTTC. This codes for CASSIDGRATDEQYF.

A single count supports this clonotype. Just one base apart from a much larger clone, this may be a read error. The chain combines TRBV4-3 with TRBJ2-7, with a weak D call TRBD1 (5 bases). Germline V gene sequence: CDR1 LGHNA, CDR2 YSLEER. The CDR3 extends over 14 amino acids. CDR3 loop: CASSQVQEDYEKYF. CDR3 DNA: TGCGCCAGCAGCCAAGTACAGGAAGATTACGAGAAGTACTTC.

The chain couples TRBV4-1 to TRBJ1-6; D is possibly TRBD1 (5 bases). CDR1 MGHRA and CDR2 YSYEKL come from the germline V gene. Trimming removed 4 bases at V and 9 bases at J, with 16 bases between. CDR3 size: 15 residues. The CDR3 here is CASSLTVLTFSPLHF. Here the CDR3 DNA reads TGCGCCAGCAGCCTGACAGTACTAACTTTTTCACCCCTCCACTTT.

This clonotype came up a few times. Since a much larger clone is just one base distant, this may be a read error. The J gene is TRBJ2-1, the V gene TRBV20-1; 8 positions agree with TRBD1. Germline CDR1 DFQATT, CDR2 SNEGSKA (reference sequence). Trimming cost V 5 bases and J 12 bases; bases outside gene matches: 12. The CDR3 is made up of 13 amino acids. The CDR3 loop is CSAGMTAGGLQFF. The CDR3 DNA follows: TGCAGTGCTGGAATGACGGCAGGGGGCCTGCAGTTCTTC.

The rearrangement uses TRBV6-2 or TRBV6-3 and TRBJ2-6; D is perhaps TRBD1 (6 bases). Looked up from germline, CDR1 is MNHEY and CDR2 is SVGEGT. The CDR3 length is 16 residues. V was trimmed by 7 bases and J by 0 bases, leaving 13 bases between them. CDR3 DNA: TGTGCCAGCAAGGACAGTGTATCCTCTGGGGCCAACGTCCTGACTTTC. This gives the protein CASKDSVSSGANVLTF.

This chain joins TRBV5-5 and TRBJ2-5, with a weak D call TRBD1 (6 bases). The CDR3 contains 15 residues. V lost 4 bases and J lost 6, with 19 bases in between. The germline CDR1 and CDR2 sequences are SGHKS and YYEKEE (reference sequence). CDR3 DNA sequence: TGTGCCAGCAGCAGCCGGGACACGCTCTCGAAGACCCAGTACTTC. Translating gives CASSSRDTLSKTQYF.

This clonotype was recorded at least ten times. V usage is TRBV6-1 and J usage is TRBJ2-3, with D possibly being TRBD1 (6 bases). The germline V gene encodes CDR1 MNHNS and CDR2 SASEGT. The germline V and J ends were trimmed by 6 bases and 1 base, with 11 bases remaining between them. The CDR3 runs 14 residues. The CDR3 sequence is CASRASGGTDTQYF. Written as DNA, the CDR3 is TGTGCCAGCAGAGCGTCAGGGGGCACAGATACGCAGTATTTT.

As to this clonotype: This may come from a read error, since a much larger clone is one base off. As the CDR3 is not closed by the conserved phenylalanine or tryptophan, this likely results from a read error. This chain links TRBV24-1 with TRBJ2-5; D is unresolved. The germline V gene has CDR1 KGHDR and CDR2 SFDVKD. The CDR3 consists of 17 residues. V lost 3 bases, J lost 2 bases, and 18 bases lay in between. CDR3 bases: TGTGCCACCAGTGATCGACCTCGAGCAGAAACGCAAGAGACCCAGTACTCC. Translating it yields CATSDRPRAETQETQYS.

This clonotype was detected only a few times. This chain uses TRBV4-3 with TRBJ2-7; D is perhaps TRBD1 (5 bases). This CDR3 contains 15 residues. V was shortened by 2 bases and J by 1 base, with 12 bases between the two germline ends. Germline V CDR1 and CDR2: LGHNA, YSLEER. This chain's CDR3 is CASSQYRGLSYEQYF. CDR3 coding DNA: TGCGCCAGCAGCCAATATAGGGGCCTATCCTACGAGCAGTACTTC.

This clonotype showed up just a few times. This rearrangement joins TRBV12-3 or TRBV12-4 to TRBJ1-3; D uncertain. CDR3 size: 12 residues. V was pared by 7 bases and J by 4 bases, with 8 bases between. For the CDR3, the DNA is TGTGCCAGCATGCAGTTGGGAAACACCATATATTTT. It encodes CASMQLGNTIYF.

V and J are TRBV20-1 and TRBJ2-3; D is possibly TRBD2 (6 bases). Germline loops: CDR1 DFQATT, CDR2 SNEGSKA (reference sequence). The CDR3 loop spans 14 amino acids. Trimming removed 4 bases from V and 0 bases from J, with 11 bases in between. CDR3 protein: CSAKAGSSTDTQYF. CDR3 bases: TGCAGTGCTAAGGCCGGGAGTAGCACAGATACGCAGTATTTT.

This rearrangement joins TRBV30 to TRBJ2-7; a possible D gene is TRBD2 (6 bases). This CDR3 spans 13 amino acids. Germline V lookup: CDR1 GTSNPN, CDR2 SVGIG (reference sequence). V lost 5 bases to trimming and J lost 5 bases, with 16 bases between them. This CDR3 is CAWDEGLSDEQYF. The CDR3 DNA sequence: TGTGCCTGGGACGAGGGACTTTCGGACGAGCAGTACTTC.

Remarks on this clonotype: This may stem from a read error, because a much larger clone lies one nucleotide away. The gene calls are TRBV2 and TRBJ2-7; TRBD1 aligns across 9 bases. The V segment lost 9 bases and the J segment 6 bases; nucleotides outside the gene matches: 6. The germline gives CDR1 SNHLY, CDR2 FYNNEI. This CDR3 contains 12 residues. As DNA, the CDR3 is TGTGCCAGAGGAGGGACAGGGTTCGAGCAGTACTTC. It specifies CARGGTGFEQYF.